This T cell receptor (beta chain) was observed in a study of post-analysis software for immune sequencing data. As concerns this clonotype: Its antigen remains unidentified.

The study's findings and limits: Clustering by F measure revealed strong co-clustering among samples prepared together in one batch. There was significantly lower normalized Chao1 diversity in multiple sclerosis patients than in controls.

The library was made from cDNA and included unique molecular identifiers. Researchers reported around 510,000 cDNA molecules coming from about 0.98 to 11 million T cells. MiXCR was run by TCRdb on the PCR reads, yielding one entry per CDR3 protein. The table lists approximately 400,000 distinct CDR3 sequences, around a third of them singletons. The receptor was isolated from a girl aged 10 to 17 with multiple sclerosis. Sequences were obtained from blood.

The CDR3 protein is CASSLPLIGAGGEDTQYF. In DNA form, the CDR3 reads TGTGCCAGCAGCTTACCCCTCATCGGTGCTGGGGGGGAGGATACGCAGTATTTT. The genes are TRBV7-2 and TRBJ2-3, with 7 positions matching TRBD2. Germline-derived CDR1 and CDR2 are SGHTA and FQGNSA. The V segment lost 2 bases and the J segment 6 bases; nucleotides outside the gene matches: 17. The CDR3 is 18 amino acids.